Presented here are 5 T cell receptor beta chains from one specimen sequenced in a study of regulatory T cells in long-lasting Graves disease. CDR3 regions were amplified by Arm-PCR using iRepertoire HTBI primers to build TCR beta libraries. TCRdb passed the multiplex PCR reads through MiXCR, listing each CDR3 protein once. Seen here are roughly 420,000 distinct CDR3 sequences, roughly 15% observed once, and the top ten hold about 24%. Time point reported: newly diagnosed GD, antithyroid drugs for less than 3 months. Construction of the TCR library relied on RNA isolated from PBMCs. Source: peripheral blood mononuclear cells (PBMCs), taken at new diagnosis, from a patient treated with antithyroid drugs. The receptors were sampled from a female donor with Graves disease.

This clonotype was counted between two and nine times. The chain recombines TRBV25-1 with TRBJ1-2; possible D gene TRBD1, 6 bases. V was pared by 3 bases and J by 1 base, with 9 bases between. This CDR3 is 14 amino acids long. The germline gives CDR1 MGHDK, CDR2 SYGVNS. The CDR3 loop is CASSDLGGNYGYTF. The CDR3 nucleotides are TGTGCCAGCAGTGACCTAGGGGGTAACTATGGCTACACCTTC.

There are many counts of this clonotype. This chain joins TRBV2 and TRBJ2-2; 8 positions agree with TRBD2. CDR3 length: 14 residues. V shed 5 bases and J 1 base; nucleotides not matched to a gene: 0. Per the germline V gene, CDR1 is SNHLY and CDR2 is FYNNEI. This CDR3 reads CASSSGGNTGELFF. The CDR3 nucleotides are TGTGCCAGCAGTAGCGGGGGGAACACCGGGGAGCTGTTTTTT.

This clonotype has a count of ten or more. The chain uses TRBV7-8 and TRBJ1-5, with D perhaps matching TRBD1 (6 bases). Germline CDR1 reads SGHVS; CDR2 reads FQNEAQ. The CDR3 is 14 amino acids. Between the trimmed V and J ends, which lost 6 bases and 1 base, there was a span of 10 bases. CDR3 coding DNA: TGTGCCAGCAGAAAGGGGGGGAGCAATCAGCCCCAGCATTTT. It yields the protein CASRKGGSNQPQHF. Full variable domain (outside the CDR3, taken from reference TRBV7-8 and TRBJ1-5): GAGVSQSPRYKVAKRGQDVALRCDPISGHVSLFWYQQALGQGPEFLTYFQNEAQLDKSGLPSDRFFAERPEGSVSTLKIQRTQQEDSAVYLCASRKGGSNQPQHFGDGTRLSIL.

This clonotype has ten or more counts. The J gene is TRBJ1-3, the V gene TRBV2; D ambiguous. The CDR3 extends over 14 amino acids. Looked up from germline, CDR1 is SNHLY and CDR2 is FYNNEI. Trimming shortened V by 7 bases and J by 2 bases, and 12 bases separated the two germline ends. CDR3 sequence: CASNFRGAGNTIYF. The CDR3 coding sequence is TGTGCCAGCAATTTCCGGGGTGCTGGAAACACCATATATTTT.

The chain employs TRBV14 and TRBJ2-3, with 9 bases that match TRBD1. Germline V CDR1 and CDR2: SGHDN, FVKESK. The CDR3 is made up of 15 amino acids. V shed 1 base, J shed 2 bases, and the junction held 1 base outside the gene matches. As DNA, the CDR3 is TGTGCCAGCAGCCAAGGACAGGGGGACACAGATACGCAGTATTTT. Translation gives CASSQGQGDTDTQYF.